Listed below are T cell receptor beta chains from one sample, sequenced in a study of cytomegalovirus exposure and HLA in healthy donors. The data were produced by immunoSEQ multiplex PCR, yet TCRdb's version contains in-frame clones alone and is incomplete. The data hold 150,000 to 200,000 clones, with roughly 80% observed a single time. Specimen: PBMCs. The receptors were sampled from a female donor in good health and CMV-seronegative. CDR3s include the opening cysteine and the closing phenylalanine or tryptophan. Each record gives: V gene, clone size, J gene, D gene, CDR3 DNA, CDR3 protein. The D gene is left open where the match is weak. Clone size is stated in some rows and not others, as once, few, many or a class when expanded.

V gene: TRBV5-1; clone size: -; J gene: TRBJ2-7; D gene: -; CDR3 DNA: TGCGCCAGCAGCCCGGAAGGAGGTAAGCCCTACGAGCAGTACTTC; CDR3 protein: CASSPEGGKPYEQYF
V gene: TRBV27; clone size: -; J gene: TRBJ2-1; D gene: -; CDR3 DNA: TGTGCCAGCAGTCCACGAGGTGGCAATGAGCAGTTCTTC; CDR3 protein: CASSPRGGNEQFF
V gene: TRBV5-1; clone size: -; J gene: TRBJ1-5; D gene: TRBD1; CDR3 DNA: TGCGCCAGCAGCTTGGACCCAACAGGGGAGAGCAATCAGCCCCAGCATTTT; CDR3 protein: CASSLDPTGESNQPQHF
V gene: TRBV4-1; clone size: -; J gene: TRBJ1-5; D gene: -; CDR3 DNA: TGCGCCAGCAGCCAAGAGTTAACGGGGTATCAGCCCCAGCATTTT; CDR3 protein: CASSQELTGYQPQHF
V gene: TRBV6-1; clone size: -; J gene: TRBJ2-5; D gene: -; CDR3 DNA: TGTGCCAGCAGTCGCCAAGAGACCCAGTACTTC; CDR3 protein: CASSRQETQYF
V gene: TRBV7-9; clone size: -; J gene: TRBJ1-1; D gene: TRBD1; CDR3 DNA: TGTGCCAGCAGCTTGCCAGGGGGAGTGGGCACTGAAGCTTTCTTT; CDR3 protein: CASSLPGGVGTEAFF
V gene: TRBV11-1; clone size: -; J gene: TRBJ2-7; D gene: TRBD2; CDR3 DNA: TGTGCCAGCAGCTTAAGACTAGCGGGAGGGCCCCACGAGCAGTACTTC; CDR3 protein: CASSLRLAGGPHEQYF
V gene: TRBV7-2; clone size: -; J gene: TRBJ2-2; D gene: TRBD1; CDR3 DNA: TGTGCCAGCAGCCCTGCGGCACAGGGGGCCGGGGAGCTGTTTTTT; CDR3 protein: CASSPAAQGAGELFF
V gene: TRBV7-9; clone size: few; J gene: TRBJ1-2; D gene: TRBD1; CDR3 DNA: TGTGCCAGCAGCTCCGGGACAGGGGACTATGGCTACACCTTC; CDR3 protein: CASSSGTGDYGYTF
V gene: TRBV10-1; clone size: -; J gene: TRBJ2-7; D gene: TRBD1; CDR3 DNA: TGCGCCAGCAGTCCGGACAGGGATCGCTCCTACGAGCAGTACTTC; CDR3 protein: CASSPDRDRSYEQYF
V gene: TRBV5-4; clone size: -; J gene: TRBJ2-7; D gene: -; CDR3 DNA: TGTGCCAGCAGCTCCCTAGGATTTTCCTACGAGCAGTACTTC; CDR3 protein: CASSSLGFSYEQYF
V gene: TRBV11-2; clone size: -; J gene: TRBJ1-2; D gene: TRBD1; CDR3 DNA: TGTGCCAGTTCACAGGGGTACTATGGCTACACCTTC; CDR3 protein: CASSQGYYGYTF
V gene: TRBV6-6; clone size: -; J gene: TRBJ2-7; D gene: TRBD1; CDR3 DNA: TGTGCCAGAGAGGAATTCGCGACAGGGGTATACGAGCAGTACTTC; CDR3 protein: CAREEFATGVYEQYF
V gene: TRBV7-9; clone size: -; J gene: TRBJ1-2; D gene: TRBD1; CDR3 DNA: TGTTCCAGCAGCAACGACAGGGTTTTTACCAAGACCTATGGCTACACCTTC; CDR3 protein: CSSSNDRVFTKTYGYTF
V gene: TRBV9; clone size: -; J gene: TRBJ2-3; D gene: -; CDR3 DNA: TGTGCCAGCAACCTCGGGGGCACAGATACGCAGTATTTT; CDR3 protein: CASNLGGTDTQYF
V gene: TRBV25-1; clone size: -; J gene: TRBJ1-6; D gene: -; CDR3 DNA: TGTGCCAGCAGTGAATTTACGATCGGGTCACCCCTCCACTTT; CDR3 protein: CASSEFTIGSPLHF
V gene: TRBV2; clone size: -; J gene: TRBJ2-3; D gene: TRBD2; CDR3 DNA: TGTGCCAGCAGTGACTGGGGGCTAGCGGGGAACACAGATACGCAGTATTTT; CDR3 protein: CASSDWGLAGNTDTQYF
V gene: TRBV30; clone size: few; J gene: TRBJ1-1; D gene: TRBD1; CDR3 DNA: TGTGCCTGGGCGTCAGGGGGCGAAGCTTTCTTT; CDR3 protein: CAWASGGEAFF
V gene: TRBV27; clone size: -; J gene: TRBJ2-7; D gene: -; CDR3 DNA: TGTGCCAGCAGTAAAAACAGGGTGTCCTACGAGCAGTACTTC; CDR3 protein: CASSKNRVSYEQYF
V gene: TRBV18; clone size: once; J gene: TRBJ1-2; D gene: -; CDR3 DNA: TGTGCCAGCTCCCGGGACACGGATGGCTACACCTTC; CDR3 protein: CASSRDTDGYTF
V gene: TRBV5-1; clone size: few; J gene: TRBJ2-5; D gene: -; CDR3 DNA: TGCGCCAGCAGCGAGGGGGGAGAACAGGGGGAGACCCAGTACTTC; CDR3 protein: CASSEGGEQGETQYF
V gene: TRBV5-1; clone size: -; J gene: TRBJ1-2; D gene: -; CDR3 DNA: TGCGCCAGCAGCTTGTATAGAAACTATGGCTACACCTTC; CDR3 protein: CASSLYRNYGYTF
V gene: TRBV27; clone size: -; J gene: TRBJ2-1; D gene: -; CDR3 DNA: TGTGCCAGCAGTTTAATGCGACTAGACAATGAGCAGTTCTTC; CDR3 protein: CASSLMRLDNEQFF
V gene: TRBV2; clone size: -; J gene: TRBJ1-2; D gene: -; CDR3 DNA: TGTGCCAGCAGTGATAGTTGGCAGGGAGGTGGCTACACCTTC; CDR3 protein: CASSDSWQGGGYTF
V gene: TRBV30; clone size: few; J gene: TRBJ2-2; D gene: TRBD2; CDR3 DNA: TGTGCCTGGAGTCGACTAGCTATGAACACCGGGGAGCTGTTTTTT; CDR3 protein: CAWSRLAMNTGELFF
V gene: TRBV9; clone size: -; J gene: TRBJ2-3; D gene: -; CDR3 DNA: TGTGCCAGCAGCGTAACTGATTTGACAGCAGATACGCAGTATTTT; CDR3 protein: CASSVTDLTADTQYF
V gene: TRBV11-3; clone size: -; J gene: TRBJ2-7; D gene: TRBD1; CDR3 DNA: TGTGCCAGCAGCCCCGACAGGGCGCCTTCCTACGAGCAGTACTTC; CDR3 protein: CASSPDRAPSYEQYF
V gene: TRBV5-6; clone size: -; J gene: TRBJ2-7; D gene: TRBD1; CDR3 DNA: TGTGCCAGCAGCTTGGGGGCCGGGACAGCTTCCTACGAGCAGTACTTC; CDR3 protein: CASSLGAGTASYEQYF
V gene: TRBV2; clone size: -; J gene: TRBJ1-4; D gene: -; CDR3 DNA: TGTGCCAGCCGACAGGAATTAGATGAAAAACTGTTTTTT; CDR3 protein: CASRQELDEKLFF
V gene: TRBV6-5; clone size: once; J gene: TRBJ1-2; D gene: -; CDR3 DNA: TGTGCCAGCAGTTACTCGCTGATGAGTAACTATGGCTACACCTTC; CDR3 protein: CASSYSLMSNYGYTF
V gene: TRBV29-1; clone size: -; J gene: TRBJ1-1; D gene: -; CDR3 DNA: TGCAGCGTGGGGCAGGGGAACACTGAAGCTTTCTTT; CDR3 protein: CSVGQGNTEAFF
V gene: TRBV30; clone size: -; J gene: TRBJ2-1; D gene: -; CDR3 DNA: TGTGCCACTACCGGGGATCGCTCCTACAATGAGCAGTTCTTC; CDR3 protein: CATTGDRSYNEQFF